This T cell receptor beta chain was sequenced during a study of blood T cell repertoires in COVID-19. Across the whole study: Sample material is recorded as cDNA or gDNA derived from T cells, B-cell-depleted T cells, or PBMCs.

Original processing notes: It was from reference gene primer amplification that nucleated cell counts were estimated. Data came from immunoSEQ multiplex PCR; TCRdb stores just in-frame clones and leaves some out. V and J calls and clone size are those listed in that table; D and trimming were worked out from the DNA. The sample holds about 270,000 clones, approximately 90% seen once. CDR1 and CDR2 (germline): DFQATT, SNEGSKA (reference sequence). The CDR3 has 17 residues. The ends lost 3 bases at V and 5 bases at J; junction bases unmatched: 11. Participants, roughly 18 to 90 years old, spanned 24 US areas. It was within 2 weeks before study entry that exposed participants met a COVID-19 case.

J is TRBJ2-7 and V is TRBV20-1; 15 bases are a match to TRBD2. The TCR sequence derives from a man in his forties who had been exposed to COVID-19. The source material was PBMCs or T cells enriched from blood (not recorded which). CDR3 region: CSASGLAGGPELNEQYF. Written as DNA, the CDR3 is TGCAGTGCTAGTGGACTAGCGGGAGGGCCGGAGCTGAACGAGCAGTACTTC.